Here is one TCR beta chain with its context. Its binding antigen is unknown. No clone much larger than this one lies a single base away; base qualities are absent. One collaborating source in Seattle enrolled patients while the patients were actively infected and followed the patients over time throughout the course of disease. Collaborating institutions collected whole blood in K2EDTA tubes following their own protocols. For TCRbeta analysis, collaborators shipped samples as frozen whole blood, isolated PBMCs, or DNA extracted from either of those sample types. TCRbeta CDR3 regions were amplified from genomic DNA by means of the immunoSEQ Assay, a bias-controlled multiplex PCR. As for how the authors treated the data: Within the assay, amplification of reference gene primers was used to estimate how many nucleated cells each sample contained. Sequence reads were collapsed and filtered to measure the absolute abundance of every unique TCRbeta CDR3 rearrangement. For each sample, productive Simpson clonality was calculated by taking the square root of Simpson's diversity index across productive rearrangements. TCRdb limited this immuneACCESS table to in-frame rearrangements with V and J called. A share of clones is missing; checked studies link under half to unresolved V genes, and the rest is unexplained. The DNA was the basis for D and trimming; V, J and clone size are from that table. Recorded for this sample are 270,000 or so clones; 89% of them occurred a single time. The ten largest clones represent roughly 10% of the sample.

This entry belongs to a study of blood T cell repertoires in COVID-19 (dated by TCRdb to 2019 to 2021). About the full investigation: Samples covering the acute and convalescent phases of COVID-19 were provided by collaborators in the United States, Italy and Spain. The prospective study material was composed of cDNA or gDNA derived from T cells, B-cell-depleted T cells, or PBMCs. Subjects who had been exposed to COVID-19, were actively infected with it, or had recovered from it provided the deeply sampled blood TCRbeta repertoires that made up the dataset. The repertoires were released in a freely available public database intended as a resource for research on the immune response to SARS-CoV-2. Samples were obtained from the ongoing ImmuneRACE study (first 160 participants) and from over a thousand subjects provided by 6 global collaborators. Nearly every sample came with metadata listing a de-identified subject ID, COVID-19 status, age in years and sex. Where available, HLA class I and class II types were taken from metadata supplied by the sample provider and were not determined by assay-based typing. General conclusions and limits of the study: Clinical and demographic metadata were provided uncurated, with the amount varying by source and participant.

The cysteine opens and the phenylalanine closes a CDR3 of 17 amino acids. Only the CDR3 part of the read is kept: 51 bases, read in frame from the first base. From a lookup of the germline V gene, CDR1 and CDR2 are SGHTS and YDEGEE. V lost 5 bases and J lost 5 bases, and the count of bases not matched to a germline gene is 14. The TCR originated in a woman in her thirties with COVID-19, enrolled during active disease. The rearrangement combines TRBV5-8 with TRBJ1-5, with 9 junctional bases fitting TRBD1. The sequenced sample consisted of peripheral blood. The CDR3 amino acid sequence is: CASRRGQQGAGYQPQHF. The DNA sequence is TGTGCCAGCAGACGCGGGCAACAGGGGGCTGGGTATCAGCCCCAGCATTTT.